This T cell receptor beta chain was recorded in a study of T cell responses to AZD1222 COVID-19 vaccine. Study summary: Second-dose intervals of approximately 4 or approximately 12 weeks were pooled.

On this clone: Its cognate antigen is unknown.

This table comes from immunoSEQ multiplex PCR, and its TCRdb copy is limited to in-frame clones, with some not included. The repertoire holds around 100,000 clones, with under 95% as singletons. Findings and caveats of the study: There were repertoire samples only from the period after the peak T cell response.

This CDR3 contains 16 residues. The junction had 5 bases not matched to a gene; V was cut back by 0 bases and J by 5 bases. CDR1 is SGDLS, CDR2 YYNGEE, per germline. This clonotype was sampled from an adult in good health. This specimen consisted of peripheral blood, obtained on day 0 of AZD1222 vaccination. The V and J genes are TRBV9 and TRBJ2-3; the match to TRBD2 covers 11 bases. This CDR3 reads CASSVALAGGLDTQYF. Written as DNA, the CDR3 is TGTGCCAGCAGCGTAGCTTTAGCGGGAGGGCTAGATACGCAGTATTTT.